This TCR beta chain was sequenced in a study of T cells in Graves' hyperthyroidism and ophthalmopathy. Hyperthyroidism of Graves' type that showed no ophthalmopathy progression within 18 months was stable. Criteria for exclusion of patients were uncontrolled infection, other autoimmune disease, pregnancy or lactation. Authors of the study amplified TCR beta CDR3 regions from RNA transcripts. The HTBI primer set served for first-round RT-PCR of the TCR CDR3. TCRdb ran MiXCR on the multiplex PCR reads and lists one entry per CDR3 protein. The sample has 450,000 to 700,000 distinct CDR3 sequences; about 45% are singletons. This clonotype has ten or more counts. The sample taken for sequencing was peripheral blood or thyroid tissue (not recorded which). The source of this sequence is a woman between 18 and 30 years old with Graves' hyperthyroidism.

The CDR3: CASSLDVGTPPHYEQYF. CDR3 nucleotides: TGTGCCAGCAGCTTGGACGTCGGGACTCCTCCCCACTACGAGCAGTACTTC. The V call is TRBV5-4, the J call TRBJ2-7, with D perhaps TRBD2 (6 bases). This CDR3 has 17 residues. CDR1 SGHNT and CDR2 YYREEE come from the germline V gene (reference sequence). The V end lost 0 bases, the J end lost 3 bases, and 19 bases lay between the germline ends.